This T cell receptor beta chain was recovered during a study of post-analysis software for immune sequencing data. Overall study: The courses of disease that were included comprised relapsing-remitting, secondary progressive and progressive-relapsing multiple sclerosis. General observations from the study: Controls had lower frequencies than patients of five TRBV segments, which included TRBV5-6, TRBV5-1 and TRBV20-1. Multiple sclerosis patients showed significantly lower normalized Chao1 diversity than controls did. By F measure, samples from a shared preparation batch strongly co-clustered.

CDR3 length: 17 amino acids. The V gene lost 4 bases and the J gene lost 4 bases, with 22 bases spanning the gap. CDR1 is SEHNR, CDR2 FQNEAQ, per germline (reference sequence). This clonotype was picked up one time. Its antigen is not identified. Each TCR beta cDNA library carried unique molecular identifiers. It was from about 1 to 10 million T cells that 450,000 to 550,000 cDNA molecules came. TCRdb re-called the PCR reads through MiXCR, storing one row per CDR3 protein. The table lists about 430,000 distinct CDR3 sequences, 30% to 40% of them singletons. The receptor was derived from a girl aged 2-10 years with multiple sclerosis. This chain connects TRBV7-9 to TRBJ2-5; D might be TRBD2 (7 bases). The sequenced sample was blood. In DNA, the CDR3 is TGTGCCAGCAGCTGGGTATCAGGGGAGGGTGGCGGAGAGACCCAGTACTTC. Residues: CASSWVSGEGGGETQYF.